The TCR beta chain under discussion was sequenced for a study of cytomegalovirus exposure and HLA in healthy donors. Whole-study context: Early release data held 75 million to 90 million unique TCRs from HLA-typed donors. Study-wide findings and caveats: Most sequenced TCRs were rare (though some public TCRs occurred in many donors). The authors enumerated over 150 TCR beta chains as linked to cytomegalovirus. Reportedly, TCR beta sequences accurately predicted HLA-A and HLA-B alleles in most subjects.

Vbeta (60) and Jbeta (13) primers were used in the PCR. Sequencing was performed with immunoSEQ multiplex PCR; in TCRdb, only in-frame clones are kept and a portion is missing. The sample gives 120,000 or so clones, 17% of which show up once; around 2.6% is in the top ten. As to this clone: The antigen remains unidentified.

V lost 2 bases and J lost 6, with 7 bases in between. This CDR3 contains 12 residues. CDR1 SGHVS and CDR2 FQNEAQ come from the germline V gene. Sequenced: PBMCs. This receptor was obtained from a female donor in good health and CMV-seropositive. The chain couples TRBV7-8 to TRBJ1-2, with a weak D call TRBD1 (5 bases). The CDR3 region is CASSLQGNGYTF. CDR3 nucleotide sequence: TGTGCCAGCAGCTTACAGGGAAATGGCTACACCTTC. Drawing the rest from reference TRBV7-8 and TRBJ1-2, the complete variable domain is GAGVSQSPRYKVAKRGQDVALRCDPISGHVSLFWYQQALGQGPEFLTYFQNEAQLDKSGLPSDRFFAERPEGSVSTLKIQRTQQEDSAVYLCASSLQGNGYTFGSGTRLTVV.